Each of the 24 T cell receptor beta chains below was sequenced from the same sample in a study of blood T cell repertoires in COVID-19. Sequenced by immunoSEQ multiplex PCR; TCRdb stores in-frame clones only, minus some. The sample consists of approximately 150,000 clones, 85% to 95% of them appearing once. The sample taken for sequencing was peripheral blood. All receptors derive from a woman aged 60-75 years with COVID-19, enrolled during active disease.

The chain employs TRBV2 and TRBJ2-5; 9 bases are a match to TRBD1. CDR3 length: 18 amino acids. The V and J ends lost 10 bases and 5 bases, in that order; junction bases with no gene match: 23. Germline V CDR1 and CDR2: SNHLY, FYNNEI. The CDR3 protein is CATVVTLWGQGRGETQYF. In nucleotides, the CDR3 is TGTGCCACAGTGGTAACTTTGTGGGGACAGGGTCGTGGGGAGACCCAGTACTTC.

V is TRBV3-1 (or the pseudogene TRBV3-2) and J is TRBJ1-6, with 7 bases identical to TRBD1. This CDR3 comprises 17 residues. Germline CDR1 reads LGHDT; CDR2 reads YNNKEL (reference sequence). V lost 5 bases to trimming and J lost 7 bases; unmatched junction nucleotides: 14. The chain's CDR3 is CASSLRIGDSPNSPLHF. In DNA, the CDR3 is TGTGCCAGCAGCTTACGCATTGGGGACAGCCCAAATTCACCCCTCCACTTT.

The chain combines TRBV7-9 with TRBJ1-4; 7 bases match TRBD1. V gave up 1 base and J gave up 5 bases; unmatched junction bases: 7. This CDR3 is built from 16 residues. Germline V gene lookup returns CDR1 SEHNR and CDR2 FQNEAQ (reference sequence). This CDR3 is CASSLGVDRINEKLFF. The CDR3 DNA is TGTGCCAGCAGCTTAGGTGTGGACAGGATAAATGAAAAACTGTTTTTT.

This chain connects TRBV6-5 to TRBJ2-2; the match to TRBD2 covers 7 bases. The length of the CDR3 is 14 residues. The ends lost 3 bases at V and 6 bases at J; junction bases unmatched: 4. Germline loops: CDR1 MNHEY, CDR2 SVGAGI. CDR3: CASSYRGEAGELFF. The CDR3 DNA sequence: TGTGCCAGCAGTTATCGGGGGGAGGCCGGGGAGCTGTTTTTT.

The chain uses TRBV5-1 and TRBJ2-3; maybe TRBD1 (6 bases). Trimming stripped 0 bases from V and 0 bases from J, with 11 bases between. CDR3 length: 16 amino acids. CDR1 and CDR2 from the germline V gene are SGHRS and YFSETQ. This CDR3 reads CASSLGQTGSTDTQYF. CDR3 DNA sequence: TGCGCCAGCAGCTTGGGGCAAACAGGGAGCACAGATACGCAGTATTTT.

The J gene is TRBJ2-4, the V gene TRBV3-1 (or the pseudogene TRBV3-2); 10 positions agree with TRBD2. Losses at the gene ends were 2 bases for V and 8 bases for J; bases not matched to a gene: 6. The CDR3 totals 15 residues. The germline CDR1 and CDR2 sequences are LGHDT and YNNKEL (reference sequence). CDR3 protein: CASSQYTSGVDIQYF. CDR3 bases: TGTGCCAGCAGCCAATACACTAGCGGGGTCGACATTCAGTACTTC.

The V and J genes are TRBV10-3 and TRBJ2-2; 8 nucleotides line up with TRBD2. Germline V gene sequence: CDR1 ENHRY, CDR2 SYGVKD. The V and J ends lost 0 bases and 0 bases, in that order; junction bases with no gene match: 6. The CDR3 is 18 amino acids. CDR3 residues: CAISESSLAGTNTGELFF. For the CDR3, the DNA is TGTGCCATCAGTGAGTCGTCTTTAGCGGGGACGAACACCGGGGAGCTGTTTTTT.

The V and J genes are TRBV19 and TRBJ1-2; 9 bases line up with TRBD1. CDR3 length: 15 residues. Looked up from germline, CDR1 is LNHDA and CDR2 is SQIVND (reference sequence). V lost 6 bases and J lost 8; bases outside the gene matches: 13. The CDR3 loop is CASSSSPGQGGGYTF. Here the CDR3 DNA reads TGTGCCAGTAGCTCTTCTCCGGGACAGGGAGGCGGCTACACCTTC. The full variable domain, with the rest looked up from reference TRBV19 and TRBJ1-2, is DGGITQSPKYLFRKEGQNVTLSCEQNLNHDAMYWYRQDPGQGLRLIYYSQIVNDFQKGDIAEGYSVSREKKESFPLTVTSAQKNPTAFYLCASSSSPGQGGGYTFGSGTRLTVV.

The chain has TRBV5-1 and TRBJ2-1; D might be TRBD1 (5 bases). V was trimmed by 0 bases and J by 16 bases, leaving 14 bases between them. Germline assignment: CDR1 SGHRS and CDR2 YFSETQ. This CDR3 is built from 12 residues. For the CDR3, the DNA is TGCGCCAGCAGCTTGGGATGGGCAGGGAAATTCTTC. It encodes CASSLGWAGKFF.

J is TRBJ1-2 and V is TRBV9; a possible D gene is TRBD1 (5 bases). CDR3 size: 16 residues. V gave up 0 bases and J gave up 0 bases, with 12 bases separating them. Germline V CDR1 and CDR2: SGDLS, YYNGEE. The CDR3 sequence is CASSVGGAGANYGYTF. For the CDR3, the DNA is TGTGCCAGCAGCGTAGGCGGGGCTGGGGCTAACTATGGCTACACCTTC.

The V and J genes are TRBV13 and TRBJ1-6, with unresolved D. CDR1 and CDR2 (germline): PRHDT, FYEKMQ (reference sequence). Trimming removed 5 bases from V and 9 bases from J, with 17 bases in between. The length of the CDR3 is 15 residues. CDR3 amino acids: CASSPSPAGPSPLHF. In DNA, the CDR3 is TGTGCCAGCAGCCCCAGCCCCGCGGGTCCTTCACCCCTCCACTTT.

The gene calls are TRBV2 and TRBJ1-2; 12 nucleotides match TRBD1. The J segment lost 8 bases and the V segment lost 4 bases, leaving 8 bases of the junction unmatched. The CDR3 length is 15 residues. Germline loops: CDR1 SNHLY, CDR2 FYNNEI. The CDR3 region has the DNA TGTGCCAGCAGTGTCCGGGACAGGGGGCCTGGAGGCTACACCTTC. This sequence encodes CASSVRDRGPGGYTF.

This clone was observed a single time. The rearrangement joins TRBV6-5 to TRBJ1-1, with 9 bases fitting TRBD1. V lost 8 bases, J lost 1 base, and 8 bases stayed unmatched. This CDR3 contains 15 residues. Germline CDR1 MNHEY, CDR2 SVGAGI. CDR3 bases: TGTGCCAGCGGGGACAGGGACTACGAGAACACTGAAGCTTTCTTT. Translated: CASGDRDYENTEAFF.

This chain's CDR3 is CASSPGGASAEAFF. CDR3 sequence (DNA): TGTGCCAGCAGCCCAGGGGGCGCGTCGGCTGAAGCTTTCTTT. The chain couples TRBV6-4 to TRBJ1-1; TRBD1 matches at 8 bases. The CDR3 sequence is 14 residues long. The germline V gene encodes CDR1 MRHNA and CDR2 SNTAGT. J gave up 6 bases and V 6 bases, and 9 bases lay outside the gene matches.

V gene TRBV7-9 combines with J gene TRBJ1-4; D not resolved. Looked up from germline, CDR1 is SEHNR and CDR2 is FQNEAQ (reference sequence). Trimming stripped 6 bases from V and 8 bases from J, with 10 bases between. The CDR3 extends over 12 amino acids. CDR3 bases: TGTGCCAGCAGACAAAACGGGGAAAAACTGTTTTTT. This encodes CASRQNGEKLFF.

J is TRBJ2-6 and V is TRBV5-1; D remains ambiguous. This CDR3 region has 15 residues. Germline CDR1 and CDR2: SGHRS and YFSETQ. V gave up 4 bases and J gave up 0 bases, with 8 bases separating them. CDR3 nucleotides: TGCGCCAGCAGCCCGCGGAGCTCTGGGGCCAACGTCCTGACTTTC. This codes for CASSPRSSGANVLTF.

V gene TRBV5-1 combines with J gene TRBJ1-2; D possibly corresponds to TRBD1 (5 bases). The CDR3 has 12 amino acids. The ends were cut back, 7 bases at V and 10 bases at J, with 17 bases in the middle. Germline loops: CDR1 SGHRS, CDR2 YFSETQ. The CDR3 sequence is CASARETEIYTF. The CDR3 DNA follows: TGCGCCAGCGCACGTGAGACAGAGATCTACACCTTC.

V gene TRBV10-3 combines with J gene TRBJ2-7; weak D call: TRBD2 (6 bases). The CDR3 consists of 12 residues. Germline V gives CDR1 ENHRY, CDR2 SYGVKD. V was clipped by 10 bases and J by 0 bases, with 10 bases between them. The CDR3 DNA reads TGTGCCACAAGCGGGCACTCCTACGAGCAGTACTTC. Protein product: CATSGHSYEQYF.

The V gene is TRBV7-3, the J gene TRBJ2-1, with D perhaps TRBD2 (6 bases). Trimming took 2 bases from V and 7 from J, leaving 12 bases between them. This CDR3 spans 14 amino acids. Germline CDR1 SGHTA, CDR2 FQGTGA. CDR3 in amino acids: CASSLSTRVNEQFF. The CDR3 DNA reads TGTGCCAGCAGCTTATCGACTAGGGTGAATGAGCAGTTCTTC.

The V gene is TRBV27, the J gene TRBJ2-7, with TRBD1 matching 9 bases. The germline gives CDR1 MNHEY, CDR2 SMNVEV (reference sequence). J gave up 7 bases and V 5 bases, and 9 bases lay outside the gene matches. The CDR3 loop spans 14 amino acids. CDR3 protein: CASSHGTGRVEQYF. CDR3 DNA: TGTGCCAGCAGTCATGGGACAGGGAGGGTTGAGCAGTACTTC.

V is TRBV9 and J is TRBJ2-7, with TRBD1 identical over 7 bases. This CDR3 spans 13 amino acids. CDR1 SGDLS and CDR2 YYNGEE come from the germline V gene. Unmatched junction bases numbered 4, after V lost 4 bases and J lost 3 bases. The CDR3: CASSPTGRYEQYF. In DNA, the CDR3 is TGTGCCAGCAGCCCGACAGGGCGCTACGAGCAGTACTTC.

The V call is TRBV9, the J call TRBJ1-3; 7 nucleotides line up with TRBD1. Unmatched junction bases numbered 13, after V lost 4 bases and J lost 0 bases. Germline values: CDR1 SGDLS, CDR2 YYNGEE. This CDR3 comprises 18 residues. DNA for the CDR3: TGTGCCAGCAGCCATACCCTACAGGGGCCGAGCTCTGGAAACACCATATATTTT. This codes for CASSHTLQGPSSGNTIYF.

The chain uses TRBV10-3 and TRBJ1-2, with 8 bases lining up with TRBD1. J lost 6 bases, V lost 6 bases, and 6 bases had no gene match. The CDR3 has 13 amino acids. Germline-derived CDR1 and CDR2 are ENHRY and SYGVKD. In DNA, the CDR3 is TGTGCCATCAGGAACGGGACAGGAAATGGCTACACCTTC. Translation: CAIRNGTGNGYTF.

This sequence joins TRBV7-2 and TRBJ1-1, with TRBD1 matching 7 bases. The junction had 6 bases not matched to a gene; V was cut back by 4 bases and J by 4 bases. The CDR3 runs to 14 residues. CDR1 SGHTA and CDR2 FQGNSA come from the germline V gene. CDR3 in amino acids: CASSSLTGSTEAFF. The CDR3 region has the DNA TGTGCCAGCAGCTCATTGACAGGGAGCACTGAAGCTTTCTTT.